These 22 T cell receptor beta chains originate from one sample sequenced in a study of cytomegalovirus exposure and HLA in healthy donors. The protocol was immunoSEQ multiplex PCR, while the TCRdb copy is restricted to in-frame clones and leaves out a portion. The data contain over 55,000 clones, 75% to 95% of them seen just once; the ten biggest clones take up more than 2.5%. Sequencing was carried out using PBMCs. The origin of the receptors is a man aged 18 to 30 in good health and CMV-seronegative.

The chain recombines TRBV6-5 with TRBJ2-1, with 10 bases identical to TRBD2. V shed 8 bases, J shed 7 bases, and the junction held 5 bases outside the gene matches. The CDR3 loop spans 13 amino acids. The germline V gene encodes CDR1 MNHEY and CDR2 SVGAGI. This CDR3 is CASAPSGRNEQFF. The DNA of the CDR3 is TGTGCCAGCGCCCCTAGCGGGAGAAATGAGCAGTTCTTC.

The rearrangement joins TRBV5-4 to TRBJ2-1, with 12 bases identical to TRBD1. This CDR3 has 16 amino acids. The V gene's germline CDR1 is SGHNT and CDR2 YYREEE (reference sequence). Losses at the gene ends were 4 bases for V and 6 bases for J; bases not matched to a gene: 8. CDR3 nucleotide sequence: TGTGCCAGCAGCCGAATGGGACAGGGGGCGGTCAATGAGCAGTTCTTC. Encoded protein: CASSRMGQGAVNEQFF. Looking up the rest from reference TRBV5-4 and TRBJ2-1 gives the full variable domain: ETGVTQSPTHLIKTRGQQVTLRCSSQSGHNTVSWYQQALGQGPQFIFQYYREEENGRGNFPPRFSGLQFPNYSSELNVNALELDDSALYLCASSRMGQGAVNEQFFGPGTRLTVL.

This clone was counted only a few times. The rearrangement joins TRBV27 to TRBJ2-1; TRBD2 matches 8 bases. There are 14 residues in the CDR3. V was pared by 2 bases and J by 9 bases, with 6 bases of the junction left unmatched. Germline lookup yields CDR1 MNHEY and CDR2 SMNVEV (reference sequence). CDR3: CASSLNREGFEQFF. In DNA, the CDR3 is TGTGCCAGCAGTTTAAATCGGGAGGGTTTTGAGCAGTTCTTC.

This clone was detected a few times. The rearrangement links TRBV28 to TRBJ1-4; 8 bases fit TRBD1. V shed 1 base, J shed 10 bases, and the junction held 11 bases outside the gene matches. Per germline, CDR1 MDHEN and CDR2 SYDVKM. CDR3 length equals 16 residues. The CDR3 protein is CASSLSIGQGAGKLFF. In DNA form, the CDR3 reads TGTGCCAGCAGTTTATCAATAGGGCAGGGGGCTGGAAAACTGTTTTTT.

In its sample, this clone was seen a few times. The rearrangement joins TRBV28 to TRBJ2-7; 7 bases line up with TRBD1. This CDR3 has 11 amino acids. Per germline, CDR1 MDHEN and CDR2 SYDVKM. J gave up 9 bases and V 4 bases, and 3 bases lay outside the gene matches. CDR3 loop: CASSSGQTQYF. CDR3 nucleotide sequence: TGTGCCAGCAGTTCGGGACAGACGCAGTACTTC.

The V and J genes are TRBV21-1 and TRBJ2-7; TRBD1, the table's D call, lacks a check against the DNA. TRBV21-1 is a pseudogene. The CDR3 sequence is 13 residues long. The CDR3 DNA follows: TGTGCCAGCAGCCTACGGGACAGGGGCGAGCAGTACTTC. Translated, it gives CASSLRDRGEQYF.

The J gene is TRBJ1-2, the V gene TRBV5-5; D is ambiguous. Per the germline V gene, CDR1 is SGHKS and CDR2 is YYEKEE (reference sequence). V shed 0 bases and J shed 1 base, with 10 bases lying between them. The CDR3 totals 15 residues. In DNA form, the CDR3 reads TGTGCCAGCAGCTTGGGCAGGATCCTTAACTATGGCTACACCTTC. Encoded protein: CASSLGRILNYGYTF. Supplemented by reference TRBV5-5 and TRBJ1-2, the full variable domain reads DAGVTQSPTHLIKTRGQQVTLRCSPISGHKSVSWYQQVLGQGPQFIFQYYEKEERGRGNFPDRFSARQFPNYSSELNVNALLLGDSALYLCASSLGRILNYGYTFGSGTRLTVV.

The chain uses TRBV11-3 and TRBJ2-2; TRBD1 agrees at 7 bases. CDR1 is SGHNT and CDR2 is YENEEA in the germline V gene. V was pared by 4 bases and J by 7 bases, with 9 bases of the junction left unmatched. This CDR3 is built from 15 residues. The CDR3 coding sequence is TGTGCCAGCAGCTCGACAGGGAATAGTGGCGGGGAGCTGTTTTTT. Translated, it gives CASSSTGNSGGELFF.

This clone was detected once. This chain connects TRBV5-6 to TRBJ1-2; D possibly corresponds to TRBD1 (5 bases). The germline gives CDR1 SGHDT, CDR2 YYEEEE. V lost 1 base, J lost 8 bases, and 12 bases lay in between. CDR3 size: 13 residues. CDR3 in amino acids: CASSLSSGGGYTF. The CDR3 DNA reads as TGTGCCAGCAGCTTGAGTAGCGGGGGAGGCTACACCTTC. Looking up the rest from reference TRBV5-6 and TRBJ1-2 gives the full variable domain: DAGVTQSPTHLIKTRGQQVTLRCSPKSGHDTVSWYQQALGQGPQFIFQYYEEEERQRGNFPDRFSGHQFPNYSSELNVNALLLGDSALYLCASSLSSGGGYTFGSGTRLTVV.

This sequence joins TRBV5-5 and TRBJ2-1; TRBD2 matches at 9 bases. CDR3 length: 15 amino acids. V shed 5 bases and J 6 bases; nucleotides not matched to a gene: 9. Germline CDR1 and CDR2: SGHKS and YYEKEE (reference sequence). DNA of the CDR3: TGTGCCAGCAGACCTATAGCGGGAGATGGCAATGAGCAGTTCTTC. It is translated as CASRPIAGDGNEQFF.

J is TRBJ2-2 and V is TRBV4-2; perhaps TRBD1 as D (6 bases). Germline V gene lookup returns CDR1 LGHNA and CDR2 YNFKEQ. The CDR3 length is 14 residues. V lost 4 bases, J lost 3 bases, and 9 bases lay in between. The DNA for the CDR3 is TGTGCCAGCAGCCTCAACAGGGACACCGGGGAGCTGTTTTTT. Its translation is CASSLNRDTGELFF.

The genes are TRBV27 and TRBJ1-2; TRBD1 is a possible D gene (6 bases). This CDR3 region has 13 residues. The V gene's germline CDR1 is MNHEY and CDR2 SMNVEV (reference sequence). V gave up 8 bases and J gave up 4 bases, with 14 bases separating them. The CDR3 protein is CASGGARGYGYTF. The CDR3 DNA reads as TGTGCCAGCGGGGGGGCGCGGGGCTATGGCTACACCTTC.

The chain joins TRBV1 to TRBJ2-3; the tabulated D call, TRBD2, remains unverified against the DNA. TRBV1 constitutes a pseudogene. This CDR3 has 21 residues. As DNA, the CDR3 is TGCACCAGCAGCCAAGGCCCGCGTTCTAGCGGGCTTCTCGTAGGCACAGATACGCAGTATTTT. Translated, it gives CTSSQGPRSSGLLVGTDTQYF.

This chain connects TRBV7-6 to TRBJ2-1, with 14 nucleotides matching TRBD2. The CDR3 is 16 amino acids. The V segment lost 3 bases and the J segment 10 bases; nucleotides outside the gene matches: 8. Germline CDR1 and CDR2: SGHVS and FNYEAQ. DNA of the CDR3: TGTGCCAGCAGCTTTAGGGGACTAGCGGGAGTAGGGGAGCAGTTCTTC. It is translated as CASSFRGLAGVGEQFF.

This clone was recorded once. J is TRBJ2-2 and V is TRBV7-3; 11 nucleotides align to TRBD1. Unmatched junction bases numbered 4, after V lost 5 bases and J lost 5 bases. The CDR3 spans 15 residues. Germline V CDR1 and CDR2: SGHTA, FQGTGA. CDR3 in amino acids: CASSAGTGGTGELFF. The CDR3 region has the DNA TGTGCCAGCAGCGCCGGGACAGGGGGGACCGGGGAGCTGTTTTTT.

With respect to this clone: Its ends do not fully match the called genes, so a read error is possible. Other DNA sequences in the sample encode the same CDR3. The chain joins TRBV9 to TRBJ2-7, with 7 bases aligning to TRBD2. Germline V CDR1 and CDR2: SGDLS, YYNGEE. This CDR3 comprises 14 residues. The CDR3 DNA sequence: TGTGCCAGTAGCGTGGGGGGAGGGACCTACGAGCAGTACTTC. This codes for CASSVGGGTYEQYF.

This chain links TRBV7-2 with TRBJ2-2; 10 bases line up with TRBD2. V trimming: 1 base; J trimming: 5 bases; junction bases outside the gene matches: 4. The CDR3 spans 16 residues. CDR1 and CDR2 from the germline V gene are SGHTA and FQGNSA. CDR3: CASSLVVAGGTGELFF. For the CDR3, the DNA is TGTGCCAGCAGCTTAGTGGTAGCGGGAGGAACCGGGGAGCTGTTTTTT. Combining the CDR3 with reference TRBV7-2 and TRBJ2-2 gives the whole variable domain GAGVSQSPSNKVTEKGKDVELRCDPISGHTALYWYRQSLGQGLEFLIYFQGNSAPDKSGLPSDRFSAERTGGSVSTLTIQRTQQEDSAVYLCASSLVVAGGTGELFFGEGSRLTVL.

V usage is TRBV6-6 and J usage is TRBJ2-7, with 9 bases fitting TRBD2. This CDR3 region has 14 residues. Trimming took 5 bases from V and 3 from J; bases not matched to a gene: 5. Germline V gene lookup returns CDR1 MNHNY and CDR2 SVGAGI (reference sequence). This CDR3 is CASSVSGSSYEQYF. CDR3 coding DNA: TGTGCCAGCAGTGTTAGCGGGAGCAGCTACGAGCAGTACTTC.

The CDR3 DNA reads as TGTGCCAGAAGCCTAAGGACAGGGAGGCATTTT. Amino acid sequence: CARSLRTGRHF. V gene TRBV5-3 combines with J gene TRBJ1-5; 8 bases fit TRBD1. TRBV5-3 is designated an ORF whose function remains uncertain. The V gene end was trimmed by 4 bases and the J gene end by 15 bases; junction bases not matched to a gene: 6. There are 11 residues in the CDR3.

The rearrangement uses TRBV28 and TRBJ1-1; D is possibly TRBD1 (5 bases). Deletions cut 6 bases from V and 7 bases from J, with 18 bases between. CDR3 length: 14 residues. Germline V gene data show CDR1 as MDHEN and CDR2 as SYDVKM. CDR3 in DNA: TGTGCCAGCAGAGACTACAGTGGGGGGGGTGAAGCTTTCTTT. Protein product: CASRDYSGGGEAFF.

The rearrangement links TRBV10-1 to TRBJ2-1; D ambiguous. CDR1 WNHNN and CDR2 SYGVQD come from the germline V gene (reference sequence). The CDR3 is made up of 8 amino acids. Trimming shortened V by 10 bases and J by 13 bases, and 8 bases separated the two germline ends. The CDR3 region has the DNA TGCGCCACCTCACTTCAGTTCTTC. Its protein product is CATSLQFF.

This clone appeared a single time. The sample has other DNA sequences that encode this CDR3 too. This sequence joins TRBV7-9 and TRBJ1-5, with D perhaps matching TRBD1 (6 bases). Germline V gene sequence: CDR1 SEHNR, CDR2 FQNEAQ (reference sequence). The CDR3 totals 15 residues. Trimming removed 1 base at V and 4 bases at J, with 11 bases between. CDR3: CASSLGDTSNQPQHF. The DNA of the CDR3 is TGTGCCAGCAGCTTAGGGGACACCTCAAATCAGCCCCAGCATTTT.